Listed below are T cell receptor beta chains from one sample, sequenced in a study of regulatory T cells in long-lasting Graves disease. TCRdb reanalysed the multiplex PCR reads using MiXCR and keeps one entry per CDR3 protein. The sample records around 320,000 distinct CDR3 sequences, around 15% being singletons. These same data were also listed under a study on T cells in Graves' hyperthyroidism and ophthalmopathy.

The sequenced sample was peripheral blood mononuclear cells (PBMCs), obtained at new diagnosis, from a patient treated with antithyroid drugs. Every receptor here comes from a middle-aged man with Graves disease. Both conserved end residues are part of each CDR3. The order of the fields is V gene, J gene, clone size, D gene, CDR3 length, CDR3 protein, CDR3 DNA. The D gene is left open where the match is weak. Rows give clone size only sometimes, using once, few, many, or a class for an expanded clone.

v_gene: TRBV12-3/TRBV12-4; j_gene: TRBJ2-3; abundance: .; d_gene: TRBD1; len: 15; CDR3aa: CASSPTTGGTDTQYF; CDR3nt: TGTGCCAGCAGTCCCACGACAGGGGGCACAGATACGCAGTATTTT
v_gene: TRBV28; j_gene: TRBJ2-1; abundance: many; d_gene: .; len: 14; CDR3aa: CASKNPVGGAEQFF; CDR3nt: TGTGCCAGCAAAAACCCCGTTGGAGGGGCTGAACAGTTCTTC
v_gene: TRBV18; j_gene: TRBJ1-2; abundance: .; d_gene: .; len: 13; CDR3aa: CASSPGIRYGYTF; CDR3nt: TGTGCCAGCTCACCCGGGATTCGCTATGGCTACACCTTC
v_gene: TRBV4-2; j_gene: TRBJ2-3; abundance: many; d_gene: .; len: 14; CDR3aa: CASSQDSSSDTQYF; CDR3nt: TGTGCCAGCAGCCAAGACTCGAGCTCAGATACGCAGTATTTT
v_gene: TRBV5-8; j_gene: TRBJ1-4; abundance: many; d_gene: TRBD1; len: 16; CDR3aa: CASSLAGQVENEKLFF; CDR3nt: TGTGCCAGCAGCTTGGCCGGACAGGTGGAGAATGAAAAACTGTTTTTT
v_gene: TRBV28; j_gene: TRBJ2-5; abundance: many; d_gene: TRBD1; len: 18; CDR3aa: CASSSLGGLGQGLETQYF; CDR3nt: TGTGCCAGCAGTAGTTTAGGCGGGCTGGGACAGGGTCTCGAGACCCAGTACTTC
v_gene: TRBV12-3/TRBV12-4; j_gene: TRBJ1-5; abundance: many; d_gene: .; len: 15; CDR3aa: CASSSRQGRNQPQHF; CDR3nt: TGTGCCAGCAGTTCTAGGCAGGGTCGCAATCAGCCCCAGCATTTT
v_gene: TRBV5-1; j_gene: TRBJ2-1; abundance: many; d_gene: TRBD1; len: 14; CDR3aa: CASSVTGTYNEQFF; CDR3nt: TGCGCCAGCAGCGTGACAGGGACATACAATGAGCAGTTCTTC
v_gene: TRBV18; j_gene: TRBJ2-5; abundance: many; d_gene: .; len: 13; CDR3aa: CASSPPVSETQYF; CDR3nt: TGTGCCAGCTCACCACCGGTTTCCGAGACCCAGTACTTC
v_gene: TRBV4-1; j_gene: TRBJ1-5; abundance: many; d_gene: .; len: 14; CDR3aa: CASSVWGGSQPQHF; CDR3nt: TGCGCCAGCAGCGTATGGGGGGGATCTCAGCCCCAGCATTTT
v_gene: TRBV12-3/TRBV12-4; j_gene: TRBJ2-2; abundance: many; d_gene: .; len: 14; CDR3aa: CASSPTGRGGELFF; CDR3nt: TGTGCCAGCAGTCCTACTGGGCGGGGCGGGGAGCTGTTTTTT